These 3 T cell receptor beta chains were sequenced from one sample in a study of post-analysis software for immune sequencing data (dated by TCRdb to the mid-2010s). General findings and caveats noted by the study authors: Significantly higher frequencies in patients than in controls were found for roughly 5 TRBV segments, including TRBV5-6, TRBV5-1 and TRBV20-1.

Preparation of the library involved PCR. Sequencing took place on an Illumina HiSeq 2500. To reduce PCR and sequencing biases, unique molecular identifiers were incorporated into the TCR beta cDNA libraries. TCRdb handled the public reads itself, with Q25 trimming in fastp and clone calling in MiXCR, and kept productive beta chains. Every entry covers one CDR3 protein and lists the most common genes and DNA from its rows. The sample profile shows fewer than 850,000 distinct CDR3 sequences; around 27% of them were found once. The ten most abundant clones make up roughly 0.53% of the sample. Their specific antigens are unknown. Sequenced sample: blood. The receptors were gathered from a girl aged 5 to 17 with multiple sclerosis.

The V call is TRBV6-5, the J call TRBJ1-1, with 7 bases matching TRBD1. Looked up from germline, CDR1 is MNHEY and CDR2 is SVGAGI. This CDR3 has 12 amino acids. V was clipped by 6 bases and J by 7 bases; unmatched bases: 5. The CDR3 sequence is CASSRQGGEAFF. CDR3 sequence (DNA): TGTGCCAGCAGCCGACAGGGAGGTGAAGCTTTCTTT.

This rearrangement joins TRBV20-1 to TRBJ1-5, with D maybe TRBD1 (5 bases). The length of the CDR3 is 16 residues. The germline gives CDR1 DFQATT, CDR2 SNEGSKA (reference sequence). Trimming stripped 0 bases from V and 2 bases from J, with 14 bases between. CDR3 sequence reads: CSARDHRGIRNQPQHF. The CDR3 region has the DNA TGCAGTGCTAGAGATCATCGGGGGATTCGCAATCAGCCCCAGCATTTT.

About this clonotype itself: At one boundary the junction diverges from the germline segment, which might be a read error. This sequence joins TRBV20-1 and TRBJ2-3; the D gene is possibly TRBD2 (5 bases). The CDR3 runs to 14 residues. Germline V gene data show CDR1 as DFQATT and CDR2 as SNEGSKA (reference sequence). This CDR3 is CSARQGRGQDAQYF. As DNA, the CDR3 is TGCAGTGCTAGACAAGGACGGGGTCAAGATGCGCAGTATTTT.